The T cell receptor (beta chain) under discussion was sequenced for a study of memory CD4+ T cells and cytomegalovirus serostatus. Whole-study context: Donors were healthy Belgian adults, 9 CMV seropositive and 24 seronegative. Notes on the study in general: Median bootstrapped AUC for CMV status was about 0.95 originally, around 0.91 US-trained. Each of 65 to 75 CMV-associated TCRbeta sequences occurred in one to five individuals.

To note about this clone: Antigen specificity is unknown.

CDR1 and CDR2 from the germline V gene are SGDLS and YYNGEE. V gave up 1 base and J gave up 7 bases, with 9 bases separating them. The CDR3 spans 13 residues. Measured with immunoSEQ multiplex PCR; TCRdb has only the in-frame clones, and not every one. The data hold roughly 56,000 clones, with 82% observed a single time. Single viable CD3+CD4+CD8-CD45RO+ cells were sorted as the memory CD4+ T cells. After thawing, CD4+ T cells were positively selected. The chain joins TRBV9 to TRBJ2-1; tentatively, D is TRBD2 (5 bases). The source of this sequence is an adult in good health and CMV-seronegative. Sequenced sample: memory CD4+ T cells from blood. In DNA form, the CDR3 reads TGTGCCAGCAGCGTAACTAGGACGAATGAGCAGTTCTTC. Encoded protein: CASSVTRTNEQFF. Based on the CDR3 plus reference TRBV9 and TRBJ2-1, the full variable domain is DSGVTQTPKHLITATGQRVTLRCSPRSGDLSVYWYQQSLDQGLQFLIQYYNGEERAKGNILERFSAQQFPDLHSELNLSSLELGDSALYFCASSVTRTNEQFFGPGTRLTVL.